This TCR beta chain was observed in a study of PD-1 blockade in classical Hodgkin lymphoma. Notes on the study in general: Patients excluded were those beginning nivolumab under 1 year after ASCT. Lower baseline TCR diversity was reported for newly diagnosed patients than for healthy donors.

In the case of this clone: Its matching antigen is unknown.

The repertoire was sequenced with immunoSEQ multiplex PCR; TCRdb's copy has only in-frame clones and lacks some. This table holds more than 25,000 clones, around 86% found once. Each and every patient relapsed after autologous stem cell transplantation, and patients got differing brentuximab vedotin exposure. CD4+ T cells were purified from thawed PBMCs by magnetic negative selection. The receptor comes from a human donor with classical Hodgkin lymphoma. Sequencing was performed on CD4+ T cells from blood, taken at baseline.

The CDR3 DNA reads TGTGCCAGCAGTTATCGGACTAGCGGGAGCCAAATCGAATGGACCCAGTACTTC. This translates into CASSYRTSGSQIEWTQYF. The chain is built from TRBV27 and TRBJ2-5; 13 bases line up with TRBD2. V trimming: 4 bases; J trimming: 7 bases; junction bases outside the gene matches: 15. Germline V gene data show CDR1 as MNHEY and CDR2 as SMNVEV (reference sequence). The CDR3 extends over 18 amino acids.